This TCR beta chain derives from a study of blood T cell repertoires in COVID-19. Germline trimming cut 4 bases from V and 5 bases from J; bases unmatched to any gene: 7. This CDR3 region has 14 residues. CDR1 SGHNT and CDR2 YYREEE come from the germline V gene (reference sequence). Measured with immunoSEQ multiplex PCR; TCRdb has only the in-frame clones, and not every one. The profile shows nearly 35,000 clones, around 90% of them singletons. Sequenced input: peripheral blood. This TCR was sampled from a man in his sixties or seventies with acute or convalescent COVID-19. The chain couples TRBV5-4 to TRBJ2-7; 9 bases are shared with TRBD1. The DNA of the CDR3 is TGTGCCAGCAGCATACGGACAGGGGCCGACGAGCAGTACTTC. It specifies CASSIRTGADEQYF.